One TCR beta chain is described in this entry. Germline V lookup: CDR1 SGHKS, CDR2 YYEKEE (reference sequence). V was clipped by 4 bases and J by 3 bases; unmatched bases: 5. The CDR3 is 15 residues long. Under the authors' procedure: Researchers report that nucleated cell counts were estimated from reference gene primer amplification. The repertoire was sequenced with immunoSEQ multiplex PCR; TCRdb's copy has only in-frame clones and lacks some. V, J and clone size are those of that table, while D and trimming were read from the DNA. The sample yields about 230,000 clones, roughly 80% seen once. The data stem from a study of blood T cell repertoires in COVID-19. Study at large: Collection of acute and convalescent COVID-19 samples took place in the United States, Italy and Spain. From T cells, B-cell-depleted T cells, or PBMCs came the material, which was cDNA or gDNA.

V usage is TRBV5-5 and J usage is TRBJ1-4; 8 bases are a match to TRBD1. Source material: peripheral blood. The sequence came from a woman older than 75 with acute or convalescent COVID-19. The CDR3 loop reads CASSQMTGANEKLFF. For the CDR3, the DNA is TGTGCCAGCAGCCAGATGACAGGGGCTAATGAAAAACTGTTTTTT. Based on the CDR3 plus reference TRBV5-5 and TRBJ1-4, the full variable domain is DAGVTQSPTHLIKTRGQQVTLRCSPISGHKSVSWYQQVLGQGPQFIFQYYEKEERGRGNFPDRFSARQFPNYSSELNVNALLLGDSALYLCASSQMTGANEKLFFGSGTQLSVL.